Shown below are 6 T cell receptor beta chains from a single sample sequenced in a study of lymphopenia after photon versus proton radiotherapy (dated by TCRdb to between 2019 and 2020). Receptor libraries were prepared by the immunoSEQ multiplex PCR assay. What TCRdb holds here is the immuneACCESS table cut down to in-frame rearrangements. Part of the clones is not present; checked against another copy, under half of the missing clones reflect an unresolved V gene, and the others are unexplained. The sample yields tens of thousands of clones; around 90% were counted once. In total, the top ten clones hold 2.5% to 3% of the sample. Specimen: peripheral blood, collected from a patient treated with photon-based radiotherapy. The receptor source for this set is a woman aged 65 to 85 with pancreatic cancer.

This clone was observed a single time. As DNA, the CDR3 is TGTGCCAGCAGCCAAGAGGTGAGCTACAATGAGCAGTTCTTC. It codes for CASSQEVSYNEQFF. The rearrangement uses TRBV14 and TRBJ2-1; D not certain. V lost 0 bases to trimming and J lost 3 bases, with 6 bases between them. The CDR3 sequence is 14 residues long. Germline assignment: CDR1 SGHDN and CDR2 FVKESK. The entire variable domain, with the rest obtained from reference TRBV14 and TRBJ2-1, is as follows: EAGVTQFPSHSVIEKGQTVTLRCDPISGHDNLYWYRRVMGKEIKFLLHFVKESKQDESGMPNNRFLAERTGGTYSTLKVQPAELEDSGVYFCASSQEVSYNEQFFGPGTRLTVL.

The chain is built from TRBV15 and TRBJ1-4; unclear D gene. CDR1 LNHNV and CDR2 YYDKDF come from the germline V gene (reference sequence). This CDR3 contains 13 residues. Deletions cut 2 bases from V and 4 bases from J, with 5 bases between. This chain's CDR3 is CATSRSGNEKLFF. The DNA of the CDR3 is TGTGCCACCAGCAGATCCGGTAATGAAAAACTGTTTTTT.

On this clone itself: One junction end disagrees with the germline gene, perhaps due to a read error. Written as DNA, the CDR3 is TGTGCCACCTCAGGTGGAACGGGGGCTGGTGAAGCTTTCTTT. It is translated as CATSGGTGAGEAFF. The V gene is TRBV18, the J gene TRBJ1-1; TRBD1 might be the D (6 bases). This CDR3 comprises 14 residues. CDR1 and CDR2 (germline): KGHSH, LQKENI.

This clone was counted only a few times. The V call is TRBV2, the J call TRBJ2-2; 7 nucleotides line up with TRBD2. Germline-derived CDR1 and CDR2 are SNHLY and FYNNEI. Trimming took 4 bases from V and 1 from J; bases not matched to a gene: 3. The CDR3 runs 15 residues. CDR3 sequence (DNA): TGTGCCAGCAGTGTGGCTAGCGGGAACACCGGGGAGCTGTTTTTT. This sequence encodes CASSVASGNTGELFF.

The genes are TRBV5-1 and TRBJ2-7; 12 nucleotides match TRBD2. Losses at the gene ends were 5 bases for V and 4 bases for J; bases not matched to a gene: 7. The CDR3 extends over 15 amino acids. The germline gives CDR1 SGHRS, CDR2 YFSETQ. The CDR3 loop reads CASRLSSGRGYEQYF. CDR3 nucleotides: TGCGCCAGCAGGTTGTCTAGCGGGAGGGGATACGAGCAGTACTTC.

The chain is built from TRBV28 and TRBJ2-3, with TRBD2 matching 9 bases. CDR1 and CDR2 (germline): MDHEN, SYDVKM. Trimming at V came to 8 bases and at J to 7 bases, leaving 16 bases not matched to a gene. The CDR3 covers 16 residues. The CDR3 spells CASVGAMRTSVNTQYF. Here the CDR3 DNA reads TGTGCCAGCGTCGGTGCCATGAGGACTAGCGTAAATACGCAGTATTTT.